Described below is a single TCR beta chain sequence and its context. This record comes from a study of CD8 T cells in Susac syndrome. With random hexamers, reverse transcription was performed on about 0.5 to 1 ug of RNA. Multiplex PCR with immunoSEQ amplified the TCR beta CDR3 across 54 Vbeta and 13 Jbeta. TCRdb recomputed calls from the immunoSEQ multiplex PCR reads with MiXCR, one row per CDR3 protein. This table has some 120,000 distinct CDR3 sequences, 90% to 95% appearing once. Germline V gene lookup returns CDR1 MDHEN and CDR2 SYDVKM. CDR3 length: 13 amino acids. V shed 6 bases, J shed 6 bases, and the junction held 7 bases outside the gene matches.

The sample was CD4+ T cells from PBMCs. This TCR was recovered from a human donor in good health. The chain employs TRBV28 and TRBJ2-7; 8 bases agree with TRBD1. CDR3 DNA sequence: TGTGCCAGCAGGCCCAGGACAGGGCGCGAGCAGTACTTC. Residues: CASRPRTGREQYF. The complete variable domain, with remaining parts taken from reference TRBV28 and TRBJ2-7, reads DVKVTQSSRYLVKRTGEKVFLECVQDMDHENMFWYRQDPGLGLRLIYFSYDVKMKEKGDIPEGYSVSREKKERFSLILESASTNQTSMYLCASRPRTGREQYFGPGTRLTVT.